Described below is a single T cell receptor (beta chain) sequence and its context. TCRdb redid the calling of the 5' RACE reads with MiXCR, one entry per CDR3 protein. The table has around 45,000 distinct CDR3 sequences, 12% to 15% seen once; the top ten hold 55% to 65%. This specimen belongs to a study of spatial heterogeneity in lung cancer. Time point in this sample: sample taken at primary tumor resection. Without sorting, whole RNA was sequenced from tumor, nontumor lung or frozen PBMC. This CDR3 is 12 amino acids long. V was shortened by 0 bases and J by 11 bases, with 13 bases between the two germline ends. In germline, CDR1 is DFQATT, CDR2 SNEGSKA (reference sequence).

V usage is TRBV20-1 and J usage is TRBJ1-1; D gene uncertain. The source of this sequence is a male donor with early-stage non-small cell lung cancer. The source material was PBMCs, sampled at surgery. In nucleotides, the CDR3 is TGCAGTGCTAGAGAGATAGGCTCCGGGGCTTTCTTT. Translation: CSAREIGSGAFF.